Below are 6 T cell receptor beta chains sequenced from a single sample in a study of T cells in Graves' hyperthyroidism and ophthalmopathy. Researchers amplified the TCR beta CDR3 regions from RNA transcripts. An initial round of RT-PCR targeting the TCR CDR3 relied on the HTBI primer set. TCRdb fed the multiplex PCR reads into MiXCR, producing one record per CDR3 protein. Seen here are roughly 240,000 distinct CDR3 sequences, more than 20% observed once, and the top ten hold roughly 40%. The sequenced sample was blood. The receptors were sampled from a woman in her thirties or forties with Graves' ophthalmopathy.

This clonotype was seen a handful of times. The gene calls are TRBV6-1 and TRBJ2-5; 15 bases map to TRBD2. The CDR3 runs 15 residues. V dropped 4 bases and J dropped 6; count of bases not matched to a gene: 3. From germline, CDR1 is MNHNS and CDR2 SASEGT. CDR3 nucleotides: TGTGCCAGCAGTGGGGGACTAGCGGGAGGAAAGACCCAGTACTTC. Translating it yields CASSGGLAGGKTQYF.

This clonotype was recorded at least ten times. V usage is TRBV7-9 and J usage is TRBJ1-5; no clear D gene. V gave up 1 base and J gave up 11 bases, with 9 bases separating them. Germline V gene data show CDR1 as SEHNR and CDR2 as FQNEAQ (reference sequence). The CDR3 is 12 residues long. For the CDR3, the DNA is TGTGCCAGCAGCTTAGGCCGGATGGCCCAGCATTTT. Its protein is CASSLGRMAQHF.

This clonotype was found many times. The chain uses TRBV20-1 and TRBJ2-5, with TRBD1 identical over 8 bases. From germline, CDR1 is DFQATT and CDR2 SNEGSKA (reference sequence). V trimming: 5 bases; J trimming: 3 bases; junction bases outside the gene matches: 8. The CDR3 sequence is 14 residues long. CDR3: CSALTRTGKETQYF. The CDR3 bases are TGCAGTGCTCTTACCCGGACAGGGAAAGAGACCCAGTACTTC.

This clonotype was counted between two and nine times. The CDR3 reads CASSFPAVGGQYF. The CDR3 nucleotides read TGTGCCAGCAGTTTTCCGGCGGTAGGGGGGCAGTACTTC. The chain uses TRBV28 and TRBJ2-7; weak D call: TRBD1 (6 bases). Trimming shortened V by 3 bases and J by 9 bases, and 15 bases separated the two germline ends. The germline V gene encodes CDR1 MDHEN and CDR2 SYDVKM. The CDR3 is made up of 13 amino acids.

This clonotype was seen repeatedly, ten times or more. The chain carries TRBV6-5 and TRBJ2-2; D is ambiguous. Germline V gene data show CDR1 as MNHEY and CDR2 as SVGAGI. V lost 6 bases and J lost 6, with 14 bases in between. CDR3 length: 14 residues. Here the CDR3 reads CASSYDFGSGELFF. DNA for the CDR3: TGTGCCAGCAGCTACGATTTTGGGTCCGGGGAGCTGTTTTTT.

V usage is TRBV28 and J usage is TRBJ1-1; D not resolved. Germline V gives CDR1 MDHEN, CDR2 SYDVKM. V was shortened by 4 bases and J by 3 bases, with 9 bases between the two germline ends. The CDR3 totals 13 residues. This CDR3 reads CASSSFTYTEAFF. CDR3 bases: TGTGCCAGCAGTTCCTTTACGTACACTGAAGCTTTCTTT.